The 26 T cell receptor beta chains listed next were all sequenced from one sample in a study of T cell responses to AZD1222 COVID-19 vaccine. The protocol was immunoSEQ multiplex PCR, while the TCRdb copy is restricted to in-frame clones and leaves out a portion. The table has 70,000 to 95,000 clones, about 88% seen once. The sample consisted of peripheral blood, taken on day 0 of AZD1222 vaccination. The receptors originated from an adult in good health.

This chain links TRBV20-1 with TRBJ1-5, with D possibly TRBD1 on 5 matching bases. The CDR3 has 14 residues. Germline V gene lookup returns CDR1 DFQATT and CDR2 SNEGSKA (reference sequence). The V and J ends lost 3 bases and 0 bases respectively, with 9 bases between them. Here the CDR3 DNA reads TGCAGTGCTAGTCCGGGGCCTAGCAATCAGCCCCAGCATTTT. Its protein is CSASPGPSNQPQHF.

This chain uses TRBV3-1 (or the pseudogene TRBV3-2) with TRBJ1-6; D is perhaps TRBD1 (6 bases). The CDR3 is 14 residues long. The V end lost 2 bases, the J end lost 8 bases, and 10 bases lay between the germline ends. Germline V lookup: CDR1 LGHDT, CDR2 YNNKEL (reference sequence). The CDR3 loop is CASSQTGRDSPLHF. In DNA, the CDR3 is TGTGCCAGCAGCCAAACAGGGAGAGATTCACCCCTCCACTTT.

This clone was counted a single time. The chain employs TRBV12-3 or TRBV12-4 and TRBJ2-7; D is uncertain. Deletions cut 3 bases from V and 3 bases from J, with 6 bases between. This CDR3 has 12 amino acids. CDR3 in DNA: TGTGCCAGCAGTTTTGGACGCTACGAGCAGTACTTC. Protein product: CASSFGRYEQYF.

As for this clone: The sample has other DNA sequences that encode this CDR3 too. The rearrangement links TRBV6-5 to TRBJ1-1; 9 bases match TRBD1. CDR1 is MNHEY, CDR2 SVGAGI, per germline. V lost 0 bases, J lost 1 base, and 0 bases stayed unmatched. The CDR3 loop spans 15 amino acids. This chain's CDR3 is CASSYSDRGNTEAFF. CDR3 coding DNA: TGTGCCAGCAGTTACTCGGACAGGGGGAACACTGAAGCTTTCTTT.

This clone was seen a handful of times. The CDR3 nucleotides read TGCGCCAGCAGCCCCGGAGACCATAGCAATCAGCCCCAGCATTTT. Translation: CASSPGDHSNQPQHF. This rearrangement joins TRBV5-1 to TRBJ1-5; no firm D call. The germline V gene encodes CDR1 SGHRS and CDR2 YFSETQ. Trimming removed 4 bases at V and 0 bases at J, with 11 bases between. This CDR3 has 15 residues. Full variable domain (outside the CDR3, taken from reference TRBV5-1 and TRBJ1-5): KAGVTQTPRYLIKTRGQQVTLSCSPISGHRSVSWYQQTPGQGLQFLFEYFSETQRNKGNFPGRFSGRQFSNSRSEMNVSTLELGDSALYLCASSPGDHSNQPQHFGDGTRLSIL.

CDR3 amino acids: CASRDNRGDQPQHF. The CDR3 bases are TGTGCCAGCAGGGACAACAGGGGGGATCAGCCCCAGCATTTT. V usage is TRBV6-1 and J usage is TRBJ1-5, with 8 bases matching TRBD1. With V trimmed by 6 bases and J by 5 bases, 6 bases remained unmatched. Germline CDR1 is MNHNS and CDR2 is SASEGT. The CDR3 sequence is 14 residues long.

This chain connects TRBV10-1 to TRBJ1-6, with a tentative D call TRBD1 (6 bases). Germline V gene data show CDR1 as WNHNN and CDR2 as SYGVQD (reference sequence). Trimming took 4 bases from V and 10 from J, leaving 20 bases between them. CDR3 size: 16 residues. CDR3 nucleotides: TGCGCCAGCAGTGGCCAAGGGACATATCCAGCCTCACCCCTCCACTTT. Its translation: CASSGQGTYPASPLHF.

DNA of the CDR3: TGTGCCGGTAGACCCCATGATACAGCAACGTCGCAGTACTTC. Its protein product is CAGRPHDTATSQYF. The chain uses TRBV2 and TRBJ2-7; D remains ambiguous. Deletions cut 11 bases from V and 9 bases from J, with 26 bases between. Germline values: CDR1 SNHLY, CDR2 FYNNEI. The CDR3 spans 14 residues.

V and J are TRBV7-9 and TRBJ1-5, with D perhaps matching TRBD1 (6 bases). Germline V CDR1 and CDR2: SEHNR, FQNEAQ (reference sequence). The CDR3 is made up of 14 amino acids. Trimming removed 2 bases from V and 7 bases from J, with 12 bases in between. The CDR3 sequence is CASSLTGAGQPQHF. For the CDR3, the DNA is TGTGCCAGCAGCTTAACGGGGGCAGGGCAGCCCCAGCATTTT.

The gene calls are TRBV21-1 and TRBJ2-7; no check of the table's D call, TRBD2, against the DNA was made. TRBV21-1 is labeled a pseudogene. The CDR3 has 16 residues. CDR3 coding DNA: TGTGCCACCGGGACTCTCAGTACGGTGCTCCGGTACGAGCAGTACTTC. Its translation: CATGTLSTVLRYEQYF.

V gene TRBV7-9 combines with J gene TRBJ2-3, with D possibly being TRBD1 (5 bases). V shed 1 base and J shed 6 bases, with 8 bases lying between them. Germline CDR1 and CDR2: SEHNR and FQNEAQ (reference sequence). The CDR3 is made up of 13 amino acids. DNA of the CDR3: TGTGCCAGCAGCTTAGGACAGCCGGATACGCAGTATTTT. Protein product: CASSLGQPDTQYF. The variable domain in full, with the rest retrieved from reference TRBV7-9 and TRBJ2-3, is DTGVSQNPRHKITKRGQNVTFRCDPISEHNRLYWYRQTLGQGPEFLTYFQNEAQLEKSRLLSDRFSAERPKGSFSTLEIQRTEQGDSAMYLCASSLGQPDTQYFGPGTRLTVL.

The chain carries TRBV25-1 and TRBJ1-6; the match to TRBD1 covers 8 bases. This CDR3 is 15 amino acids long. V dropped 6 bases and J dropped 9; count of bases not matched to a gene: 10. Germline assignment: CDR1 MGHDK and CDR2 SYGVNS. The CDR3 nucleotides read TGTGCCAGCAGCTCGAACCAGGGGGCGGTTTCACCCCTCCACTTT. Translation: CASSSNQGAVSPLHF.

In DNA, the CDR3 is TGTGCCAGCAGCCAACGAGAGGCAGCAACTAATGAAAAACTGTTTTTT. Residues: CASSQREAATNEKLFF. The chain combines TRBV3-1 (or the pseudogene TRBV3-2) with TRBJ1-4; D remains unclear. The CDR3 runs 16 residues. V lost 2 bases, J lost 0 bases, and 10 bases lay in between. The germline V gene encodes CDR1 LGHDT and CDR2 YNNKEL (reference sequence).

The chain employs TRBV5-1 and TRBJ2-3, with 12 positions matching TRBD2. Germline CDR1 and CDR2: SGHRS and YFSETQ. This CDR3 comprises 16 residues. The V segment lost 4 bases and the J segment 3 bases; nucleotides outside the gene matches: 6. The CDR3: CASSPLGLAGTDTQYF. The CDR3 DNA sequence: TGCGCCAGCAGCCCGCTAGGACTAGCGGGAACAGATACGCAGTATTTT.

The V and J genes are TRBV2 and TRBJ2-3; 10 bases match TRBD2. The V segment lost 6 bases and the J segment 3 bases; nucleotides outside the gene matches: 9. The germline V gene has CDR1 SNHLY and CDR2 FYNNEI. CDR3 size: 16 residues. This chain's CDR3 is CASRANSGRMTDTQYF. CDR3 coding DNA: TGTGCCAGCAGGGCAAATAGCGGGAGGATGACAGATACGCAGTATTTT.

V usage is TRBV7-2 and J usage is TRBJ2-3; 7 positions agree with TRBD1. CDR1 and CDR2 from the germline V gene are SGHTA and FQGNSA. The CDR3 length is 14 residues. Trimming cost V 4 bases and J 2 bases; bases outside gene matches: 3. The CDR3 region has the DNA TGTGCCAGCAGCTCGGACAGGCACACAGATACGCAGTATTTT. This translates into CASSSDRHTDTQYF.

The chain recombines TRBV5-4 with TRBJ1-4; no reliable D call. CDR3 length equals 14 residues. V was pared by 2 bases and J by 3 bases, with 8 bases between. The germline V gene has CDR1 SGHNT and CDR2 YYREEE (reference sequence). The CDR3: CASSFNPANEKLFF. The CDR3 nucleotides read TGTGCCAGCAGCTTTAATCCGGCTAATGAAAAACTGTTTTTT. Drawing the rest from reference TRBV5-4 and TRBJ1-4, the complete variable domain is ETGVTQSPTHLIKTRGQQVTLRCSSQSGHNTVSWYQQALGQGPQFIFQYYREEENGRGNFPPRFSGLQFPNYSSELNVNALELDDSALYLCASSFNPANEKLFFGSGTQLSVL.

The rearrangement uses TRBV7-2 and TRBJ2-3; the D is unclear. The V gene lost 1 base and the J gene lost 2 bases, with 7 bases spanning the gap. CDR1 is SGHTA, CDR2 FQGNSA, per germline. This CDR3 comprises 14 residues. The CDR3 coding sequence is TGTGCCAGCAGCTTAGACCCGACCACAGATACGCAGTATTTT. It specifies CASSLDPTTDTQYF.

The chain joins TRBV24-1 to TRBJ2-1; no definite D call. Trimming pared 9 bases from V and 8 bases from J, leaving 13 bases between. This CDR3 spans 12 amino acids. Germline values: CDR1 KGHDR, CDR2 SFDVKD. CDR3 sequence: CATSLGGDEQFF. CDR3 nucleotides: TGTGCCACCTCATTAGGTGGCGATGAGCAGTTCTTC.

The V gene is TRBV5-1, the J gene TRBJ2-4, with 9 bases fitting TRBD2. V dropped 3 bases and J dropped 7; count of bases not matched to a gene: 8. Germline CDR1 and CDR2: SGHRS and YFSETQ. The CDR3 is 15 residues long. CDR3 bases: TGCGCCAGCAGCTCTACTAGCGGGCCGGTGAACATTCAGTACTTC. Its translation: CASSSTSGPVNIQYF.

This clone has only one observation. This chain joins TRBV5-6 and TRBJ1-6, with D perhaps matching TRBD1 (5 bases). Trimming stripped 7 bases from V and 14 bases from J, with 19 bases between. The CDR3 has 13 residues. Germline V lookup: CDR1 SGHDT, CDR2 YYEEEE. CDR3 residues: CASGRGARTALHF. The CDR3 DNA sequence: TGTGCCAGCGGTCGAGGGGCCAGGACCGCCCTCCACTTT.

This chain connects TRBV30 to TRBJ2-7; TRBD2 aligns across 11 bases. CDR3 length: 16 amino acids. Trimming cost V 1 base and J 5 bases; bases outside gene matches: 10. Germline values: CDR1 GTSNPN, CDR2 SVGIG (reference sequence). CDR3 sequence: CAWSGPPTSGSNEQYF. The DNA for the CDR3 is TGTGCCTGGAGTGGACCCCCCACTAGCGGGAGTAACGAGCAGTACTTC.

This clone was seen a single time. The rearrangement links TRBV29-1 to TRBJ2-2; D is perhaps TRBD1 (5 bases). Trimming left V 4 bases short and J 0 bases short, with 6 bases between. The CDR3 sequence is 13 residues long. Germline V lookup: CDR1 SQVTM, CDR2 ANQGSEA. The CDR3 nucleotides read TGCAGCGTTGGGACACCGAACACCGGGGAGCTGTTTTTT. Translated: CSVGTPNTGELFF.

The V call is TRBV5-5, the J call TRBJ1-5; TRBD1 is a possible D gene (5 bases). The CDR3 length is 17 residues. Trimming left V 1 base short and J 0 bases short, with 14 bases between. The germline V gene encodes CDR1 SGHKS and CDR2 YYEKEE (reference sequence). CDR3 in DNA: TGTGCCAGCAGCTTGTATTGGGGGATCGATAGCAATCAGCCCCAGCATTTT. It is translated as CASSLYWGIDSNQPQHF.

The V call is TRBV6-2 or TRBV6-3, the J call TRBJ2-5; the D call may be TRBD1 or TRBD2 (5 bases each). This CDR3 is built from 13 residues. CDR1 is MNHEY and CDR2 is SVGEGT in the germline V gene. V dropped 6 bases and J dropped 7 bases, with 15 bases sitting between them. Here the CDR3 reads CASSSDPGRTQYF. DNA of the CDR3: TGTGCCAGCAGCTCCGACCCGGGACGGACCCAGTACTTC.

V gene TRBV11-3 combines with J gene TRBJ1-6, with a weak D call TRBD1 (6 bases). V was pared by 11 bases and J by 4 bases, with 15 bases between. Germline V CDR1 and CDR2: SGHNT, YENEEA. The CDR3 runs 14 residues. The CDR3 DNA sequence: TGTGCCGGTAGGGGGTTGGGATATAATTCACCCCTCCACTTT. This codes for CAGRGLGYNSPLHF.